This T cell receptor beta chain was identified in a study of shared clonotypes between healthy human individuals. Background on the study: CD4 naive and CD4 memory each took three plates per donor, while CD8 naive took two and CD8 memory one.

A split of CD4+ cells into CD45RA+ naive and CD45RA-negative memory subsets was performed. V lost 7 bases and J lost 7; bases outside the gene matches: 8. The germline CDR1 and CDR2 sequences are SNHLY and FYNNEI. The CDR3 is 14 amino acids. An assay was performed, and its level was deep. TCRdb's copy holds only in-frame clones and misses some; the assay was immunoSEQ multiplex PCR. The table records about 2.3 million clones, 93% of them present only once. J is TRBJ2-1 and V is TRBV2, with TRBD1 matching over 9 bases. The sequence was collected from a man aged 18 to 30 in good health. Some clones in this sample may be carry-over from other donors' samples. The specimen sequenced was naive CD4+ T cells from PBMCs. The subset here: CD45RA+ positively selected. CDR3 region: CASIRDRVLNEQFF. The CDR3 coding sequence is TGTGCCAGCATTAGGGACAGGGTATTAAATGAGCAGTTCTTC.